Following are 19 T cell receptor beta chains from one sample sequenced in a study of cytomegalovirus exposure and HLA in healthy donors. With 60 Vbeta and 13 Jbeta primers, the PCR was carried out. TCRdb's table, derived via immunoSEQ multiplex PCR, lists solely in-frame clones and lacks some. Of approximately 140,000 clones in the sample, over 70% are singletons; the top ten hold roughly 4.2%. Sequencing used PBMCs. These receptor sequences come from a middle-aged woman in good health and CMV-seronegative.

Points on this clone: Other DNA sequences of this sample code for an identical CDR3. The genes are TRBV20-1 and TRBJ2-5, with D maybe TRBD2 (6 bases). This CDR3 comprises 11 residues. Germline V gives CDR1 DFQATT, CDR2 SNEGSKA (reference sequence). The CDR3 DNA sequence: TGCAGCGCGCGGGGTGGAGAGACCCAGTACTTC. This sequence encodes CSARGGETQYF.

The chain joins TRBV5-8 to TRBJ1-1; tentatively, D is TRBD1 (5 bases). V dropped 3 bases and J dropped 11 bases, with 14 bases sitting between them. Germline V gene data show CDR1 as SGHTS and CDR2 as YDEGEE. The CDR3 runs 12 residues. The CDR3 coding sequence is TGTGCCAGCAGCTCCCCAGGGAACGACGCTTTCTTT. Protein product: CASSSPGNDAFF.

The chain joins TRBV27 to TRBJ1-1, with 9 bases aligning to TRBD1. CDR3 length: 12 residues. CDR1 MNHEY and CDR2 SMNVEV come from the germline V gene (reference sequence). The V segment lost 5 bases and the J segment 7 bases; nucleotides outside the gene matches: 2. CDR3: CASSDRGIEAFF. In nucleotides, the CDR3 is TGTGCCAGCAGTGACAGGGGGATTGAAGCTTTCTTT.

This chain links TRBV7-9 with TRBJ2-7, with 7 bases identical to TRBD2. With V trimmed by 6 bases and J by 2 bases, 4 bases remained unmatched. CDR3 size: 13 residues. Per germline, CDR1 SEHNR and CDR2 FQNEAQ (reference sequence). The CDR3 sequence is CASSWGGAYEQYF. The CDR3 coding sequence is TGTGCCAGCAGTTGGGGGGGGGCCTACGAGCAGTACTTC.

This clone was counted once. V gene TRBV7-2 combines with J gene TRBJ2-3; D is possibly TRBD2 (7 bases). CDR1 SGHTA and CDR2 FQGNSA come from the germline V gene. The CDR3 has 15 amino acids. Trimming removed 0 bases at V and 4 bases at J, with 11 bases between. In nucleotides, the CDR3 is TGTGCCAGCAGCTTAGCGGGGGGGCCCGCAGATACGCAGTATTTT. Protein: CASSLAGGPADTQYF. Full variable domain (outside the CDR3, taken from reference TRBV7-2 and TRBJ2-3): GAGVSQSPSNKVTEKGKDVELRCDPISGHTALYWYRQSLGQGLEFLIYFQGNSAPDKSGLPSDRFSAERTGGSVSTLTIQRTQQEDSAVYLCASSLAGGPADTQYFGPGTRLTVL.

The genes are TRBV25-1 and TRBJ1-2; weak D call: TRBD1 (5 bases). V lost 3 bases to trimming and J lost 4 bases, with 12 bases between them. Germline V gives CDR1 MGHDK, CDR2 SYGVNS. The CDR3 loop spans 14 amino acids. The CDR3 is CASSDRVTVYGYTF. CDR3 coding DNA: TGTGCCAGCAGTGATCGTGTGACAGTCTATGGCTACACCTTC.

The CDR3 sequence: CSVEGGLGFGETQYF. The DNA of the CDR3 is TGCAGCGTTGAAGGGGGCCTAGGGTTCGGAGAGACCCAGTACTTC. The gene calls are TRBV29-1 and TRBJ2-5, with D perhaps TRBD1 (5 bases). V shed 1 base and J shed 4 bases, with 16 bases lying between them. The CDR3 spans 15 residues. The germline gives CDR1 SQVTM, CDR2 ANQGSEA.

V is TRBV14 and J is TRBJ1-1; TRBD1 might be the D (5 bases). The CDR3 consists of 16 residues. The germline CDR1 and CDR2 sequences are SGHDN and FVKESK. The V end was cut by 4 bases, the J end by 3 bases, with 18 bases between. The CDR3 sequence is CASSPWGGVMDTEAFF. The CDR3, as DNA: TGTGCCAGCAGCCCCTGGGGGGGAGTGATGGACACTGAAGCTTTCTTT.

The chain carries TRBV7-2 and TRBJ2-1; D remains ambiguous. Germline assignment: CDR1 SGHTA and CDR2 FQGNSA. The CDR3 loop spans 14 amino acids. V was clipped by 5 bases and J by 0 bases, with 8 bases between them. The CDR3 DNA follows: TGTGCCAGCAGCCCCCACTTCTCCTACAATGAGCAGTTCTTC. Translating it yields CASSPHFSYNEQFF.

This clone was seen a handful of times. The chain joins TRBV5-6 to TRBJ1-5; 8 bases are a match to TRBD1. This CDR3 is built from 13 residues. V was pared by 4 bases and J by 6 bases, with 3 bases of the junction left unmatched. The germline gives CDR1 SGHDT, CDR2 YYEEEE. The CDR3 nucleotides are TGTGCCAGCAGCGGCACAGGGGGTCAGCCCCAGCATTTT. As protein: CASSGTGGQPQHF.

CDR3 coding DNA: TGTGCCAGCAGCTTAACCGCGAGTCGTGGCTACACCTTC. Translating gives CASSLTASRGYTF. The chain links TRBV7-2 to TRBJ1-2, with D unresolved. Germline loops: CDR1 SGHTA, CDR2 FQGNSA. The ends were cut back, 2 bases at V and 7 bases at J, with 11 bases in the middle. There are 13 residues in the CDR3.

This clone has only a few counts. V gene TRBV6-6 combines with J gene TRBJ2-2; 8 bases line up with TRBD1. With 7 bases clipped from V and 6 bases from J, the junction kept 7 bases outside the gene matches. The CDR3 loop spans 14 amino acids. The germline gives CDR1 MNHNY, CDR2 SVGAGI (reference sequence). The CDR3 nucleotides read TGTGCCAGCAATATACAGGGGGACGCCGGGGAGCTGTTTTTT. Amino acids: CASNIQGDAGELFF.

This rearrangement joins TRBV18 to TRBJ2-1; 8 bases line up with TRBD2. CDR3 size: 17 residues. In germline, CDR1 is KGHSH, CDR2 LQKENI. With 2 bases clipped from V and 5 bases from J, the junction kept 11 bases outside the gene matches. CDR3 sequence reads: CASSPGTPGLGNNEQFF. CDR3 nucleotide sequence: TGTGCCAGCTCACCAGGGACGCCGGGACTAGGAAACAATGAGCAGTTCTTC.

The chain carries TRBV7-2 and TRBJ1-2; D is possibly TRBD1 (5 bases). The V end lost 5 bases, the J end lost 1 base, and 8 bases lay between the germline ends. Looked up from germline, CDR1 is SGHTA and CDR2 is FQGNSA. The CDR3 totals 13 residues. CDR3 protein: CASSPDSNYGYTF. CDR3 bases: TGTGCCAGCAGCCCCGACAGTAACTATGGCTACACCTTC.

The CDR3 DNA reads TGTGCCAGCAGCGACACCGGGACTAGCGGGAGTCGGGACACCGGGGAGCTGTTTTTT. Its translation: CASSDTGTSGSRDTGELFF. The chain carries TRBV13 and TRBJ2-2; 14 positions match TRBD2. The ends lost 5 bases at V and 3 bases at J; junction bases unmatched: 11. This CDR3 region has 19 residues. CDR1 PRHDT and CDR2 FYEKMQ come from the germline V gene (reference sequence).

The V gene is TRBV29-1, the J gene TRBJ2-7; D is perhaps TRBD1 (6 bases). The CDR3 is 14 amino acids. The germline V gene has CDR1 SQVTM and CDR2 ANQGSEA. Trimming cost V 7 bases and J 1 base, with 17 bases left between them. In DNA, the CDR3 is TGCAGCGCTTCGGGCAGGGGAAGTTCCTACGAGCAGTACTTC. This gives the protein CSASGRGSSYEQYF.

This clone was seen once. The chain couples TRBV10-3 to TRBJ2-3, with TRBD2 as a possible D gene (6 bases). The CDR3 extends over 14 amino acids. CDR1 is ENHRY, CDR2 SYGVKD, per germline. V was pared by 10 bases and J by 1 base, with 15 bases between. The CDR3 loop is CATWSGTGTDTQYF. The DNA of the CDR3 is TGTGCCACTTGGTCGGGGACTGGCACAGATACGCAGTATTTT.

To note about this clone: At one of its ends the junction is not consistent with the germline gene, which may arise from a read error. This chain links TRBV6-5 with TRBJ1-2; D call uncertain. CDR1 and CDR2 (germline): MNHEY, SVGAGI. The CDR3 extends over 15 amino acids. The CDR3 reads CASSSSEGFAYGYPF. The CDR3 region has the DNA TGTGCCAGCAGCTCCTCGGAGGGCTTTGCCTATGGCTACCCCTTC.

The chain has TRBV7-9 and TRBJ1-2; maybe TRBD1 (6 bases). Trimming took off 4 bases at V and 4 bases at J, with 25 bases between the two ends. Germline lookup yields CDR1 SEHNR and CDR2 FQNEAQ (reference sequence). The CDR3 totals 18 residues. CDR3 in amino acids: CASSSLFAGGDGIYGYTF. The CDR3 nucleotides are TGTGCCAGCAGCTCCTTATTTGCGGGGGGCGACGGGATCTATGGCTACACCTTC.